Sequencing of this T cell receptor (beta chain) was carried out in a study of cytotoxic CD8 clonotypes in ibrutinib-treated CLL. This clone is classed as large. The CDR3 extends over 15 amino acids. Clones were read by immunoSEQ multiplex PCR, and TCRdb kept only the in-frame ones, dropping some. The sample contains 15,000 or so clones, about 70% of which appear only once. The receptor comes from a human donor with chronic lymphocytic leukemia. The sample here was PBMCs, taken before ibrutinib treatment. The J gene is TRBJ2-6, the V gene TRBV21-1; TRBD1, the table's D call, lacks a check against the DNA. TRBV21-1 is a pseudogene. The CDR3 DNA sequence: TGTGCCAGCAGGGGACAGGGGGCTGGGGCCAACGTCCTGACTTTC. Translating gives CASRGQGAGANVLTF.